This passage covers 23 T cell receptor beta chains from one sample sequenced in a study of CD8 T cells in Susac syndrome. Reverse transcription of about 0.45 to 1 ug RNA was performed with random hexamers. TCRdb reanalysed the immunoSEQ multiplex PCR reads using MiXCR and keeps one entry per CDR3 protein. The data show about 140,000 distinct CDR3 sequences, 90% to 97% seen once. Sequences were obtained from CD4+ T cells from PBMCs. All receptors come from a human donor with Susac syndrome.

The V call is TRBV10-1, the J call TRBJ2-7, with TRBD2 matching over 7 bases. The CDR3 extends over 14 amino acids. With V trimmed by 0 bases and J by 7 bases, 6 bases remained unmatched. Germline values: CDR1 WNHNN, CDR2 SYGVQD (reference sequence). The CDR3 DNA reads TGCGCCAGCAGTGAGTCGACGCTGGGGGGGGAGCAGTACTTC. This codes for CASSESTLGGEQYF.

The V and J genes are TRBV20-1 and TRBJ2-1, with 10 bases fitting TRBD2. V lost 4 bases and J lost 4; bases outside the gene matches: 7. Looked up from germline, CDR1 is DFQATT and CDR2 is SNEGSKA (reference sequence). This CDR3 is built from 15 residues. CDR3 coding DNA: TGCAGTGCTAAGGAGCGGGAGGGCCTTTACAATGAGCAGTTCTTC. Translated: CSAKEREGLYNEQFF.

The chain carries TRBV13 and TRBJ2-3; unclear D gene. Germline assignment: CDR1 PRHDT and CDR2 FYEKMQ (reference sequence). This CDR3 is 14 amino acids long. Trimming cost V 3 bases and J 2 bases, with 9 bases left between them. This CDR3 reads CASSLVAVTDTQYF. CDR3 nucleotide sequence: TGTGCCAGCAGCTTGGTCGCGGTCACAGATACGCAGTATTTT. Supplemented by reference TRBV13 and TRBJ2-3, the full variable domain reads AAGVIQSPRHLIKEKRETATLKCYPIPRHDTVYWYQQGPGQDPQFLISFYEKMQSDKGSIPDRFSAQQFSDYHSELNMSSLELGDSALYFCASSLVAVTDTQYFGPGTRLTVL.

The V call is TRBV14, the J call TRBJ1-4; D ambiguous. V lost 1 base and J lost 2, with 8 bases in between. Looked up from germline, CDR1 is SGHDN and CDR2 is FVKESK. This CDR3 is built from 15 residues. CDR3 region: CASSQGFWTNEKLFF. CDR3 nucleotide sequence: TGTGCCAGCAGCCAAGGATTTTGGACTAATGAAAAACTGTTTTTT.

The chain combines TRBV24-1 with TRBJ1-5; D remains unclear. CDR1 and CDR2 from the germline V gene are KGHDR and SFDVKD. V was shortened by 4 bases and J by 4 bases, with 10 bases between the two germline ends. The CDR3 is 14 residues long. The CDR3 loop reads CATSDHGSNQPQHF. The CDR3 DNA reads as TGTGCCACCAGTGACCATGGGTCAAATCAGCCCCAGCATTTT.

The chain links TRBV28 to TRBJ1-4, with unresolved D. The CDR3 contains 13 residues. V was trimmed by 7 bases and J by 7 bases, leaving 13 bases between them. The germline V gene encodes CDR1 MDHEN and CDR2 SYDVKM. The CDR3 reads CASTPLLSEKLFF. CDR3 coding DNA: TGTGCCAGCACCCCACTTCTTAGTGAAAAACTGTTTTTT.

The V call is TRBV11-2, the J call TRBJ1-4; 10 bases agree with TRBD1. Unmatched junction bases numbered 7, after V lost 6 bases and J lost 6 bases. From germline, CDR1 is SGHAT and CDR2 FQNNGV. The CDR3 runs to 15 residues. DNA for the CDR3: TGTGCCAGCAGAAAGGCCGGGACAGGGGATGAAAAACTGTTTTTT. Protein: CASRKAGTGDEKLFF.

The gene calls are TRBV7-2 and TRBJ2-5, with D perhaps being TRBD1 or TRBD2 (5 bases each). The germline gives CDR1 SGHTA, CDR2 FQGNSA. Trimming removed 5 bases from V and 7 bases from J, with 14 bases in between. This CDR3 spans 13 amino acids. DNA of the CDR3: TGTGCCAGCAGCGGGGACGCCCATCGGACCCAGTACTTC. Translating it yields CASSGDAHRTQYF.

The chain is built from TRBV7-9 and TRBJ1-2; D is undetermined. V lost 5 bases and J lost 6, with 13 bases in between. CDR1 is SEHNR, CDR2 FQNEAQ, per germline (reference sequence). CDR3 length: 13 amino acids. CDR3 residues: CASSPDFGDGYTF. The CDR3 coding sequence is TGTGCCAGCAGCCCGGATTTCGGAGATGGCTACACCTTC.

This chain connects TRBV14 to TRBJ2-1, with 7 positions matching TRBD2. V was pared by 0 bases and J by 15 bases, with 8 bases of the junction left unmatched. This CDR3 has 13 residues. CDR1 SGHDN and CDR2 FVKESK come from the germline V gene. The CDR3, as DNA: TGTGCCAGCAGCCAAGAGGGCGGGAGTTTTCCGTTCTTC. The encoded protein is CASSQEGGSFPFF.

J is TRBJ2-1 and V is TRBV18; D perhaps matches TRBD1 (6 bases). Germline V gene sequence: CDR1 KGHSH, CDR2 LQKENI. The V and J ends lost 6 bases and 4 bases respectively, with 13 bases between them. This CDR3 is 14 amino acids long. CDR3 sequence reads: CASSFGQLYNEQFF. The CDR3 coding sequence is TGTGCCAGCTCTTTCGGACAGCTGTACAATGAGCAGTTCTTC.

The J gene is TRBJ2-1, the V gene TRBV3-1, with TRBD2 matching over 8 bases. J lost 5 bases, V lost 1 base, and 4 bases had no gene match. CDR1 and CDR2 from the germline V gene are LGHDT and YNNKEL (reference sequence). The CDR3 has 15 residues. The CDR3 here is CASSQGAGAHNEQFF. DNA of the CDR3: TGTGCCAGCAGCCAAGGAGCGGGAGCCCACAATGAGCAGTTCTTC.

The chain uses TRBV14 and TRBJ1-5; D perhaps matches TRBD1 (5 bases). Trimming took 4 bases from V and 6 from J, leaving 13 bases between them. The V gene's germline CDR1 is SGHDN and CDR2 FVKESK. This CDR3 region has 14 residues. The CDR3 sequence: CASSRGGQGQPQHF. CDR3 DNA sequence: TGTGCCAGCAGCCGTGGTGGGCAGGGTCAGCCCCAGCATTTT.

V gene TRBV9 combines with J gene TRBJ1-4; D call uncertain. V shed 0 bases and J shed 3 bases, with 9 bases lying between them. This CDR3 region has 15 residues. Germline loops: CDR1 SGDLS, CDR2 YYNGEE. The CDR3 region has the DNA TGTGCCAGCAGCGTAGGGGCAGGCCCTAATGAAAAACTGTTTTTT. It yields the protein CASSVGAGPNEKLFF.

The gene calls are TRBV2 and TRBJ2-1, with D unresolved. The germline V gene has CDR1 SNHLY and CDR2 FYNNEI. The CDR3 covers 16 residues. V was shortened by 8 bases and J by 5 bases, with 22 bases between the two germline ends. This CDR3 is CASEARPLPRNNEQFF. The CDR3 DNA reads as TGTGCCAGCGAAGCGCGACCTCTCCCCAGGAACAATGAGCAGTTCTTC.

The chain has TRBV29-1 and TRBJ2-5; D gene uncertain. The CDR3 covers 12 residues. Germline assignment: CDR1 SQVTM and CDR2 ANQGSEA. With 6 bases removed from V and 4 bases from J, the gap between germline ends came to 12 bases. CDR3 sequence reads: CSVRTQIETQYF. The CDR3 DNA reads as TGCAGCGTCAGGACCCAGATAGAGACCCAGTACTTC.

The sample holds one count of this clonotype. V usage is TRBV15 and J usage is TRBJ1-2; 8 bases fit TRBD1. Germline lookup yields CDR1 LNHNV and CDR2 YYDKDF (reference sequence). This CDR3 has 14 residues. With 4 bases clipped from V and 8 bases from J, the junction kept 9 bases outside the gene matches. As DNA, the CDR3 is TGTGCCACCAGCACCCCGGACAGGGCGACCGGCTACACCTTC. Translation: CATSTPDRATGYTF.

This clonotype was seen a single time. The CDR3 region has the DNA TGCGCCAGCAGCTTGGGACAGGGGGTCGGGGAGCTGTTTTTT. It specifies CASSLGQGVGELFF. V usage is TRBV5-1 and J usage is TRBJ2-2; 9 nucleotides match TRBD1. V was pared by 0 bases and J by 7 bases, with 1 base of the junction left unmatched. Germline V gene data show CDR1 as SGHRS and CDR2 as YFSETQ. This CDR3 spans 14 amino acids.

V and J are TRBV29-1 and TRBJ2-3, with 11 bases fitting TRBD1. The J segment lost 6 bases and the V segment lost 4 bases, leaving 9 bases of the junction unmatched. Germline V gene data show CDR1 as SQVTM and CDR2 as ANQGSEA. There are 15 residues in the CDR3. This CDR3 reads CSVGGRTGGLDTQYF. The DNA of the CDR3 is TGCAGCGTTGGAGGTCGGACAGGGGGCTTGGATACGCAGTATTTT.

This chain uses TRBV6-1 with TRBJ2-4, with D uncertain. The CDR3 runs to 15 residues. With 2 bases removed from V and 0 bases from J, the gap between germline ends came to 8 bases. Germline CDR1 is MNHNS and CDR2 is SASEGT. Written as DNA, the CDR3 is TGTGCCAGCAGTGAACAGGAACTAGCCAAAAACATTCAGTACTTC. Its protein is CASSEQELAKNIQYF.

This clonotype appeared once. The J gene is TRBJ1-5, the V gene TRBV20-1; D ambiguous. The CDR3 covers 14 residues. The ends were cut back, 5 bases at V and 4 bases at J, with 15 bases in the middle. Germline CDR1 and CDR2: DFQATT and SNEGSKA (reference sequence). The CDR3 DNA sequence: TGCAGTGCTCAATGGGCAGGTTGGAATCAGCCCCAGCATTTT. It is translated as CSAQWAGWNQPQHF.

The table lists this clonotype with a few counts. The chain has TRBV24-1 and TRBJ1-2, with TRBD1 as a possible D gene (5 bases). Germline CDR1 and CDR2: KGHDR and SFDVKD. The CDR3 extends over 12 amino acids. Trimming took 4 bases from V and 5 from J, leaving 7 bases between them. The CDR3 region has the DNA TGTGCCACCAGTGAGAAGGGGTATGGCTACACCTTC. This translates into CATSEKGYGYTF.

A single count supports this clonotype. V is TRBV5-1 and J is TRBJ1-1; 10 bases map to TRBD1. The junction had 8 bases not matched to a gene; V was cut back by 4 bases and J by 5 bases. This CDR3 is 15 amino acids long. Germline V gives CDR1 SGHRS, CDR2 YFSETQ. The CDR3 coding sequence is TGCGCCAGCAGCCCGTCCCGGGACAGGGGAACTGAAGCTTTCTTT. This codes for CASSPSRDRGTEAFF.